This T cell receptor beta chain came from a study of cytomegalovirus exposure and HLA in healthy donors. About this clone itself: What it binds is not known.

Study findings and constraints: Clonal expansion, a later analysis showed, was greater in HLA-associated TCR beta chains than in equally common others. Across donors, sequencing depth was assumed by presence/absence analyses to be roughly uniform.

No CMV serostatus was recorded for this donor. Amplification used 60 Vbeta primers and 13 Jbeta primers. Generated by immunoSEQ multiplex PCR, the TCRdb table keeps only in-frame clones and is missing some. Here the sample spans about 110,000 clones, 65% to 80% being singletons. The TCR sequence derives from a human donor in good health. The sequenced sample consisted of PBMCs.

The CDR3: CASSLDNSNEKLFF. CDR3 DNA sequence: TGTGCCAGCAGTTTGGACAACTCTAATGAAAAACTGTTTTTT. The J gene is TRBJ1-4, the V gene TRBV6-1; tentative D call: TRBD1 (5 bases). Trimming left V 5 bases short and J 3 bases short, with 10 bases between. The germline V gene encodes CDR1 MNHNS and CDR2 SASEGT. The CDR3 is 14 amino acids.